The T cell receptor (beta chain) described here comes from a study of naive and memory T cell subsets. Amplification of ligated cDNA took four PCR rounds with SP2 and nested alpha and beta constant primers. For blood and skin samples, reverse transcription used TCR alpha and beta constant primers. TCRdb analysed the 5' RACE reads with MiXCR anew, one entry per CDR3 protein. Here the sample spans about 62,000 distinct CDR3 sequences, approximately 8% being singletons. General study points: The RNA method is potentially sensitive to activation and differentiation changes.

The library had UMIs added by 3' ligation of an oligonucleotide to TCR cDNA. Whole blood, roughly 2.5 ml, came from adult healthy volunteers. This clonotype was counted many times. The target antigen is unknown. The clonotype was recovered from a female donor in good health.

The CDR3 spells CSARDFIYRTSFDEQFF. As DNA, the CDR3 is TGCAGTGCTAGAGATTTCATATATCGGACTAGCTTCGATGAGCAGTTCTTC. The rearrangement joins TRBV20-1 to TRBJ2-1; 8 nucleotides match TRBD2. Trimming at V came to 0 bases and at J to 8 bases, leaving 15 bases not matched to a gene. The V gene's germline CDR1 is DFQATT and CDR2 SNEGSKA (reference sequence). The CDR3 has 17 residues.